This is a list of T cell receptor beta chains from one sample in a study of shared clonotypes between healthy human individuals. Sequencing used immunoSEQ multiplex PCR; TCRdb keeps in-frame clones, though not all of them. The sample consists of roughly 2 million clones, about 95% of them appearing once. The sample consisted of naive CD4+ T cells sorted from blood. These receptors were taken from a man aged 18 to 30 in good health. Each CDR3 is given with its conserved first and last residue. The order of the fields is D gene, clone size, J gene, V gene, CDR3 protein, CDR3 DNA. The D gene is left open where the match is weak. Only some rows state a clone size, as once, few, many or a class for expanded clones.

d_call: TRBD1
clone_size: NA
j_call: TRBJ2-3
v_call: TRBV2
cdr3_aa: CASSGTGGKDTQYF
cdr3_nt: TGTGCCAGCAGTGGAACAGGGGGCAAAGATACGCAGTATTTT

d_call: TRBD1
clone_size: NA
j_call: TRBJ1-5
v_call: TRBV6-1
cdr3_aa: CASSGLTGGGQPQHF
cdr3_nt: TGTGCCAGCAGTGGACTTACAGGGGGCGGTCAGCCCCAGCATTTT

d_call: NA
clone_size: NA
j_call: TRBJ1-6
v_call: TRBV27
cdr3_aa: CASSSTSVFEPGSPLHF
cdr3_nt: TGTGCCAGCAGCTCAACTTCGGTTTTTGAGCCGGGTTCACCCCTCCACTTT

d_call: NA
clone_size: NA
j_call: TRBJ1-5
v_call: TRBV4-3
cdr3_aa: CASSQDFRGANSNQPQHF
cdr3_nt: TGCGCCAGCAGCCAAGATTTTCGGGGGGCGAATAGCAATCAGCCCCAGCATTTT

d_call: TRBD2
clone_size: NA
j_call: TRBJ2-3
v_call: TRBV9
cdr3_aa: CASSVGLADSTDTQYF
cdr3_nt: TGTGCCAGCAGCGTAGGTCTAGCGGACAGCACAGATACGCAGTATTTT

d_call: NA
clone_size: NA
j_call: TRBJ1-5
v_call: TRBV10-3
cdr3_aa: CATSRKDQPQHF
cdr3_nt: TGTGCCACCAGTCGGAAGGATCAGCCCCAGCATTTT

d_call: NA
clone_size: NA
j_call: TRBJ2-1
v_call: TRBV6-6
cdr3_aa: CASLPGLRYNEQFF
cdr3_nt: TGTGCCAGCTTGCCGGGACTCCGATACAATGAGCAGTTCTTC

d_call: TRBD1
clone_size: NA
j_call: TRBJ1-5
v_call: TRBV7-9
cdr3_aa: CASSFGQGSNQPQHF
cdr3_nt: TGTGCCAGCAGCTTTGGACAGGGGAGCAATCAGCCCCAGCATTTT

d_call: NA
clone_size: once
j_call: TRBJ2-7
v_call: TRBV7-7
cdr3_aa: CASSLGPDRSYEQYF
cdr3_nt: TGTGCTAGCAGCTTAGGGCCAGACCGTTCCTACGAGCAGTACTTC

d_call: NA
clone_size: NA
j_call: TRBJ1-4
v_call: TRBV12-5
cdr3_aa: CASGSMDSRGNEKLFF
cdr3_nt: TGTGCTAGTGGTTCGATGGACAGCAGGGGTAATGAAAAACTGTTTTTT

d_call: NA
clone_size: NA
j_call: TRBJ1-1
v_call: TRBV7-9
cdr3_aa: CASSLDRAVGEAFF
cdr3_nt: TGTGCCAGCAGCTTAGACAGGGCTGTTGGTGAAGCTTTCTTT

d_call: NA
clone_size: NA
j_call: TRBJ1-1
v_call: TRBV19
cdr3_aa: CASSPVVLSSEAFF
cdr3_nt: TGTGCCAGTAGTCCAGTGGTATTGAGCTCTGAAGCTTTCTTT

d_call: TRBD1
clone_size: NA
j_call: TRBJ2-1
v_call: TRBV7-9
cdr3_aa: CASTSGQVLNEQFF
cdr3_nt: TGTGCCAGCACCTCAGGACAGGTCCTCAATGAGCAGTTCTTC

d_call: NA
clone_size: once
j_call: TRBJ1-5
v_call: TRBV30
cdr3_aa: CAWSRTSNQPQHF
cdr3_nt: TGTGCCTGGAGTCGGACGAGCAATCAGCCCCAGCATTTT

d_call: NA
clone_size: NA
j_call: TRBJ2-7
v_call: TRBV5-1
cdr3_aa: CASSPQAGDAPQDF
cdr3_nt: TGCGCCAGCAGCCCGCAGGCAGGGGACGCCCCCCAGGACTTC

d_call: NA
clone_size: NA
j_call: TRBJ1-2
v_call: TRBV29-1
cdr3_aa: CSVEDRGYGYTF
cdr3_nt: TGCAGCGTTGAAGATCGAGGGTATGGCTACACCTTC

d_call: NA
clone_size: NA
j_call: TRBJ2-7
v_call: TRBV5-1
cdr3_aa: CASSRGFSYEQYF
cdr3_nt: TGCGCCAGCAGCAGGGGTTTCTCCTACGAGCAGTACTTC

d_call: NA
clone_size: NA
j_call: TRBJ1-4
v_call: TRBV6-5
cdr3_aa: CASSYSTGAGEKLFF
cdr3_nt: TGTGCCAGCAGTTACTCGACCGGGGCGGGGGAAAAACTGTTTTTT

d_call: NA
clone_size: NA
j_call: TRBJ1-2
v_call: TRBV14
cdr3_aa: CASSQDRTDYGYTF
cdr3_nt: TGTGCCAGCAGCCAAGATAGAACGGACTATGGCTACACCTTC

d_call: TRBD1
clone_size: NA
j_call: TRBJ1-5
v_call: TRBV19
cdr3_aa: CASNPQNYRGGNQPQHF
cdr3_nt: TGTGCCAGTAATCCCCAGAATTACAGGGGAGGCAATCAGCCCCAGCATTTT